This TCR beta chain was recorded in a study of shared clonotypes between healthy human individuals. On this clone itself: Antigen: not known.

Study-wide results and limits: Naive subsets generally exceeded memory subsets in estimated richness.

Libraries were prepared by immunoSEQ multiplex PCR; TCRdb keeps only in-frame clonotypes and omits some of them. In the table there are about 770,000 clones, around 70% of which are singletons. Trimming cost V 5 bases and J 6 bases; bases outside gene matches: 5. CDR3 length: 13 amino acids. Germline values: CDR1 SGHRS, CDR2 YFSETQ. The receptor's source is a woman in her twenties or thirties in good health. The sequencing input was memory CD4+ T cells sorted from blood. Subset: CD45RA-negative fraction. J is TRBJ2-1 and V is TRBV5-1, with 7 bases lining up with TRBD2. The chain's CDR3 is CASRGEGGNEQFF. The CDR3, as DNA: TGCGCCAGCAGGGGGGAGGGAGGCAATGAGCAGTTCTTC. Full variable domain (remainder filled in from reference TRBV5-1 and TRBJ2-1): KAGVTQTPRYLIKTRGQQVTLSCSPISGHRSVSWYQQTPGQGLQFLFEYFSETQRNKGNFPGRFSGRQFSNSRSEMNVSTLELGDSALYLCASRGEGGNEQFFGPGTRLTVL.